The present T cell receptor (beta chain) was sequenced within a study of T cells in Graves' hyperthyroidism and ophthalmopathy. This CDR3 has 16 residues. V lost 3 bases to trimming and J lost 5 bases; unmatched junction nucleotides: 4. Exclusion of a patient resulted from uncontrolled infection, other autoimmune disease, pregnancy or lactation. Amplification of TCR beta CDR3 regions used RNA as the template. When the TCR CDR3 underwent first-round RT-PCR, the HTBI primer set was used. In TCRdb, the multiplex PCR reads were re-called with MiXCR into one record per CDR3 protein. The sample consists of a few hundred thousand distinct CDR3 sequences, around a quarter of them appearing once. This clonotype was recorded at least ten times.

Sequencing was done on a sample of blood. The clonotype comes from a man over 45 with Graves' hyperthyroidism. This rearrangement joins TRBV12-3 or TRBV12-4 to TRBJ2-3, with TRBD2 matching over 14 bases. The CDR3 loop is CASSFGTSGSGDTQYF. The CDR3 DNA reads TGTGCCAGCAGTTTTGGGACTAGCGGGAGCGGAGATACGCAGTATTTT.